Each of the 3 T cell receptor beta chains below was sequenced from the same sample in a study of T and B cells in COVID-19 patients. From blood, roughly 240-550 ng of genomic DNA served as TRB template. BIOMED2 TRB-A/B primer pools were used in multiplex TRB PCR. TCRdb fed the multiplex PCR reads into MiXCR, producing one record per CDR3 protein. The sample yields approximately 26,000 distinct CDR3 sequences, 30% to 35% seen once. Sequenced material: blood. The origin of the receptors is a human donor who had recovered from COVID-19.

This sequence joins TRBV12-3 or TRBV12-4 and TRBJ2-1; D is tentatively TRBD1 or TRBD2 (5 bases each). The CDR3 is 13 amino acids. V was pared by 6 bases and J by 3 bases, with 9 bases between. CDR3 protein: CASRLGVYNEQFF. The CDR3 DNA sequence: TGTGCCAGCAGACTAGGGGTCTACAATGAGCAGTTCTTC.

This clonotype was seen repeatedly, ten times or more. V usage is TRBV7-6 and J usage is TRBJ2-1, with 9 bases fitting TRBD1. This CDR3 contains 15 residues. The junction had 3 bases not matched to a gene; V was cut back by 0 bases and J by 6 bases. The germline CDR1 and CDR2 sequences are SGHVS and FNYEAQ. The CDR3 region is CASSLAGTGFNEQFF. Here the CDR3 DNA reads TGTGCCAGCAGCTTAGCGGGGACAGGGTTCAATGAGCAGTTCTTC.

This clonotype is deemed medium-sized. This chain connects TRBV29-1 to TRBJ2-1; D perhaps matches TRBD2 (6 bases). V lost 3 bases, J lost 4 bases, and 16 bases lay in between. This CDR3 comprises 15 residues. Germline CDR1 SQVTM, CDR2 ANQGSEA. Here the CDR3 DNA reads TGCAGCGTTGAGGGGGTTGAGGCGGGATACAATGAGCAGTTCTTC. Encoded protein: CSVEGVEAGYNEQFF.